Detailed here is one TCR beta chain. The antigen this receptor binds is unknown. No base-level quality is on record; no much larger clone is a single base apart. These data originate in a study of blood T cells in healthy people across ages (dated by TCRdb to 2015 to 2017). With regard to the full study: In model experiments, template switching captured roughly one uniquely barcoded TCR beta cDNA molecule for every two T cells. Age-related changes in TCR beta repertoire diversity were measured in the study by deep sequencing normalized with unique cDNA molecular identifiers. Donors were grouped into four age groups: young (average 16 years), middle-aged (around 39), aged (around 60) and long-lived (less than 85). Donors of different ages were randomly distributed across sequencing lanes to avoid experimental bias. Two additional independent replicas of 1 million unique cDNA reads from the same blood draw were analyzed for two donors (one aged 18 to 30 and one aged 80 or older). On the study overall, not on this receptor specifically: Compared with the aged group, more naive CD4+ T cells, fewer expanded clones and increased TCR diversity were shown by the long-lived group, suggesting age selection. Estimates of total diversity based on one million sequenced T cells were considered lower bounds and underestimates. Because the CMV infection status of the donors was unknown, age-related changes in expanded clonotypes may potentially have been confounded. A strong correlation was found between observed TCR beta diversity and the percentage of naive T cells measured by flow cytometry. Observed TCR beta diversity per million T cells fell roughly linearly with age, and a significant reduction was already apparent by age approximately 41. Since profiling was done on bulk unsorted PBMCs, naive and antigen-experienced compartments could not be conclusively compared.

Systemically healthy Caucasian individuals from Russia, 35 to 40 in total and aged about 6 to 95 years, were included as donors. Ten milliliters of peripheral blood were drawn from each donor into EDTA-treated Vacutainer tubes. Ficoll-Paque density-gradient centrifugation was used to isolate PBMCs, with at least 6.5 million per sample. Trizol reagent was used to extract total RNA from the PBMCs, yielding at least 6 micrograms per sample. For every donor, flow cytometry on a PBMC aliquot measured the percentage of naive CD45RAhigh/CD27high T cells. Preparation of the library involved 5' RACE. Sequencing relied on an Illumina HiSeq 2500. A second PCR of roughly 6 to 12 cycles was performed with a sample-barcoded 5' primer and a J-beta primer mix. A template-switch 5' adaptor carrying 12 random nucleotides introduced a unique molecular identifier onto each TCR beta cDNA molecule. At least 3 million CDR3-containing paired-end reads were obtained from each sample. First-strand cDNA synthesis was performed from all RNA using the Mint cDNA synthesis kit, with priming by a TRBC-specific oligonucleotide. After uracil-DNA glycosylase treatment, a first 18-cycle PCR used universal primers M1SS and BC2_uni_R on all cDNA. The study's own analysis went as follows. Each sample was normalized by randomly selecting 1 million high-quality reads, each carrying a distinct molecular identifier. Reads sharing molecular identifiers were discarded rather than binned into consensus sequences. MiTCR, set to a Q25 quality threshold and the strictest error-elimination algorithm, was used for CDR3 identification, clonotype clustering and error correction. Lower-bound total TCR beta diversity was estimated with a nonparametric unseen species model using Euler transformation. In TCRdb, the public reads were trimmed at Q25 with fastp and aligned with MiXCR, with productive beta chains retained. Rows are unified per CDR3 protein, each entry keeping the most common DNA and genes. None of the V and J calls come from the authors' own analysis; TCRdb made them. The sample data list roughly 1,300,000 distinct CDR3 sequences, and roughly 59% of these were observed just once. Together, the top ten hold 6.5% to 8% of the sample.

CDR1 MNHEY and CDR2 SMNVEV were looked up in the germline V gene (reference sequence). The CDR3 starts with the cysteine, ends with the phenylalanine, and has 14 residues. Here the CDR3 DNA is all that survives: 42 bases in frame from base 1. Trimming costs V 8 bases and J 3 bases, and their ends lie 16 bases apart. Here the chain combines TRBV27 and TRBJ1-2; the D gene is not confidently resolved. The TCR originated in a young man in good health. The sequencing input was blood. The nucleotide sequence reads as follows: TGTGCCAGCTGTAGCGGGGATTCGCACTATGGCTACACCTTC. It is translated as CASCSGDSHYGYTF.